This section outlines one T cell receptor beta chain sequence together with its context. Its antigen is as yet unknown. Primers: 60 Vbeta forward and 13 Jbeta reverse. TCRdb keeps only in-frame clones here, not all; method: immunoSEQ multiplex PCR. The sample lists roughly 100,000 clones, around 74% seen once, with 8.6% in the top ten. V gave up 1 base and J gave up 6 bases, with 20 bases separating them. Per the germline V gene, CDR1 is SGHNT and CDR2 is YYREEE (reference sequence). This CDR3 has 16 amino acids. This record belongs to a study of cytomegalovirus exposure and HLA in healthy donors. Notes on the study in general: Excluded: some indistinguishable V segments such as TRBV6-2 and TRBV6-3. Productive status was seen about 90% or about 30% of the time for most TCR beta V segments in an earlier analysis. Sequencing probably produced one cluster of sequence variants that were highly shared. Per published reports, the classifier diagnosed cytomegalovirus status with high specificity and sensitivity.

Sequencing used PBMCs. This chain connects TRBV5-4 to TRBJ2-7; possibly TRBD1 for D (6 bases). This receptor was obtained from a woman aged 40 to 50 in good health and CMV-seropositive. As DNA, the CDR3 is TGTGCCAGCAGCTTGAGTTCTTTTATGGACAGCGGCGAGCAGTACTTC. It codes for CASSLSSFMDSGEQYF.